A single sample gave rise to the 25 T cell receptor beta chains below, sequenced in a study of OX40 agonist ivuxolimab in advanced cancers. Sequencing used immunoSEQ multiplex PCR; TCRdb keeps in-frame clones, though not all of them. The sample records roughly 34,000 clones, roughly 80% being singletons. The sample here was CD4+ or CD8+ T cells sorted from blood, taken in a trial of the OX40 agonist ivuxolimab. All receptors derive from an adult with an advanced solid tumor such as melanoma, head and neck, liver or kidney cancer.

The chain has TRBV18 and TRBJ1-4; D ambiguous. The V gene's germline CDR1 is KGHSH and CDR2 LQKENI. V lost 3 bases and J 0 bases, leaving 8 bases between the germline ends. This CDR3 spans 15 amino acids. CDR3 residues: CASSPAEATNEKLFF. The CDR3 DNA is TGTGCCAGCTCACCGGCAGAAGCAACTAATGAAAAACTGTTTTTT.

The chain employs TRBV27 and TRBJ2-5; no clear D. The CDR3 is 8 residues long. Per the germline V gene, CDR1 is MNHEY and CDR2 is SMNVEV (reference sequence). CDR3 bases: TGTCCGGAAAAGACCCAGTACTTC. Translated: CPEKTQYF.

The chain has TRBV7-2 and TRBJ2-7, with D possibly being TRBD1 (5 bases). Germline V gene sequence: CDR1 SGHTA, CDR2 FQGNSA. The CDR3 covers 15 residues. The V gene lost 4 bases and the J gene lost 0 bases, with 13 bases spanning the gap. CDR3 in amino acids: CASSSRVVGSYEQYF. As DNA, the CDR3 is TGTGCCAGCAGCTCCAGGGTTGTAGGCTCCTACGAGCAGTACTTC.

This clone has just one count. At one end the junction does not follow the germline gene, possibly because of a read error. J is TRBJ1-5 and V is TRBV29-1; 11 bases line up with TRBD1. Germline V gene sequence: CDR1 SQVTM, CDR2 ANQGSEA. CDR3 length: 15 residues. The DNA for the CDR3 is TGCAGCGTTACCTCTGGGACAGGGGGAAATCGGCCCCAGCATTTT. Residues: CSVTSGTGGNRPQHF.

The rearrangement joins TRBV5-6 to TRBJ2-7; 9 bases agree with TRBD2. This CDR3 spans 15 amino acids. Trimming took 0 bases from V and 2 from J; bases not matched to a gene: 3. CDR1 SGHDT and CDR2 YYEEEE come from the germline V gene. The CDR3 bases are TGTGCCAGCAGCTTGGCGCAGCGGGGGGCCTACGAGCAGTACTTC. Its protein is CASSLAQRGAYEQYF.

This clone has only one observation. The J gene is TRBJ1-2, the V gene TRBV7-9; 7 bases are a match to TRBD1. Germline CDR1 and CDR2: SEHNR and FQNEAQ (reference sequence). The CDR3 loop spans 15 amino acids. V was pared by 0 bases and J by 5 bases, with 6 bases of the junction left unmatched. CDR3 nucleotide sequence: TGTGCCAGCAGCTTAGCTGACAGGGTATTTTATGGCTACACCTTC. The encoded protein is CASSLADRVFYGYTF.

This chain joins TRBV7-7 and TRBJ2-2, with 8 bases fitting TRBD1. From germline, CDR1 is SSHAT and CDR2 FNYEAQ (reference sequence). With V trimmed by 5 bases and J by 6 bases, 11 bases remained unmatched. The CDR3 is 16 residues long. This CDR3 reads CASSPRTGKGSGELFF. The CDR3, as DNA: TGTGCCAGCAGCCCCCGGACAGGGAAAGGCTCCGGGGAGCTGTTTTTT.

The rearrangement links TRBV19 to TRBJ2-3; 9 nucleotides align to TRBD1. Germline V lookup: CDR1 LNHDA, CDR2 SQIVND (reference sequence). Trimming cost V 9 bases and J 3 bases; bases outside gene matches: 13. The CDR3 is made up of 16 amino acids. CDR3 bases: TGTGCCAGCGGTAATACGGGACAGGGTATAACAGATACGCAGTATTTT. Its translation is CASGNTGQGITDTQYF. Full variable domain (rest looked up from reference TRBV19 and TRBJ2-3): DGGITQSPKYLFRKEGQNVTLSCEQNLNHDAMYWYRQDPGQGLRLIYYSQIVNDFQKGDIAEGYSVSREKKESFPLTVTSAQKNPTAFYLCASGNTGQGITDTQYFGPGTRLTVL.

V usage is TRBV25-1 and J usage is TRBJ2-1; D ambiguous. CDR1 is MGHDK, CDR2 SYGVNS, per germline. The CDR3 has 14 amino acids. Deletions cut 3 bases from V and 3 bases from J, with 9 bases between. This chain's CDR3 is CASSDAGRYNEQFF. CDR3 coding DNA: TGTGCCAGCAGTGATGCAGGCCGCTACAATGAGCAGTTCTTC.

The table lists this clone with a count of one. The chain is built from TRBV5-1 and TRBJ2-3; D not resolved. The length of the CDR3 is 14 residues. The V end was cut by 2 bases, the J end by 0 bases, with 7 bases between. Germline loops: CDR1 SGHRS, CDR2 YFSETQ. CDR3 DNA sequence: TGCGCCAGCAGCTTCGAGGCTAGCACAGATACGCAGTATTTT. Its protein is CASSFEASTDTQYF. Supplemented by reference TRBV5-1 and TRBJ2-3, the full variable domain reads KAGVTQTPRYLIKTRGQQVTLSCSPISGHRSVSWYQQTPGQGLQFLFEYFSETQRNKGNFPGRFSGRQFSNSRSEMNVSTLELGDSALYLCASSFEASTDTQYFGPGTRLTVL.

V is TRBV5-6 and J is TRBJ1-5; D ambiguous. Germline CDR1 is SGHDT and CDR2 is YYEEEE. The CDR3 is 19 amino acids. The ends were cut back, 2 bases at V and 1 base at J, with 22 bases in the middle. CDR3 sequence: CASSFLSHGGTLSNQPQHF. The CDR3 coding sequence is TGTGCCAGCAGCTTTCTTTCCCATGGAGGTACACTAAGCAATCAGCCCCAGCATTTT.

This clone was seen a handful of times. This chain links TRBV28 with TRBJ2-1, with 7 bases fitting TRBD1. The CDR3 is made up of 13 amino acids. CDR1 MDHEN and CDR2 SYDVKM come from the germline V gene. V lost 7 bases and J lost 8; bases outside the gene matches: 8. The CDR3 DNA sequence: TGTGCCAGCAAAGGGGGCGCCCCGGATGAGCAGTTCTTC. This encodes CASKGGAPDEQFF.

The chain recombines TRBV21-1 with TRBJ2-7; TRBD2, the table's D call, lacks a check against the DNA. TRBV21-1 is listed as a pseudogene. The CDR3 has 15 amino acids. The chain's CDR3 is CASSKTGGRHYEQYF. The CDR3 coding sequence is TGTGCCAGCAGCAAAACGGGGGGACGACACTACGAGCAGTACTTC.

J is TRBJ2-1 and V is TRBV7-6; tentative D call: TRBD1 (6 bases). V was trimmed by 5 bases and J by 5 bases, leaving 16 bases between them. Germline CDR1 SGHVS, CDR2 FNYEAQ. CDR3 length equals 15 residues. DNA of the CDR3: TGTGCCAGCAGCCCGAACAGGGCACTAAACAATGAGCAGTTCTTC. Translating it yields CASSPNRALNNEQFF.

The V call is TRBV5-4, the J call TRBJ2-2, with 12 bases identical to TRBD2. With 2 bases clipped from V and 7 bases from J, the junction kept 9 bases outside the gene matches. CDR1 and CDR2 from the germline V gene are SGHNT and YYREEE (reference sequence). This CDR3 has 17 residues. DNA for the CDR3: TGTGCCAGCAGCTTTGGTCTAGCGGGAGGGCCAATCGGGGAGCTGTTTTTT. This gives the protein CASSFGLAGGPIGELFF.

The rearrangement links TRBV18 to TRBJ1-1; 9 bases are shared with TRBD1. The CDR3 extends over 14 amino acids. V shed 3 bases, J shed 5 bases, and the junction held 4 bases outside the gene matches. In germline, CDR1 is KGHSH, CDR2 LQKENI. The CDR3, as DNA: TGTGCCAGCTCACCGGGACAGGGAAGGACTGAAGCTTTCTTT. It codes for CASSPGQGRTEAFF.

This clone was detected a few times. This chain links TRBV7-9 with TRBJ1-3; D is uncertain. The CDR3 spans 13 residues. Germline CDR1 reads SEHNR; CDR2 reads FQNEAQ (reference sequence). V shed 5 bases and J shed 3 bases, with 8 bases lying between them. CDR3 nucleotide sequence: TGTGCCAGCAGCCGAGACCTTGGAAACACCATATATTTT. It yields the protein CASSRDLGNTIYF.

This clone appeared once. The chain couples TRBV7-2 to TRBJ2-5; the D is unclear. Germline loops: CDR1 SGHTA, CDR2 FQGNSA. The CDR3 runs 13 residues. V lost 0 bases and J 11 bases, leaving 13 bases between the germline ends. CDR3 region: CASSLAGRAQQYF. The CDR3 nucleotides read TGTGCCAGCAGCTTAGCGGGTAGGGCGCAACAGTACTTC.

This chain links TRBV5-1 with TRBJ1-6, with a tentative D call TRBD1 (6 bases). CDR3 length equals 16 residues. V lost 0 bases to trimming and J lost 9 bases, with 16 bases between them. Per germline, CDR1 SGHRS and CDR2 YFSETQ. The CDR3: CASSLETGGTGSPLHF. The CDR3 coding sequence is TGCGCCAGCAGCTTGGAGACGGGGGGCACAGGTTCACCCCTCCACTTT.

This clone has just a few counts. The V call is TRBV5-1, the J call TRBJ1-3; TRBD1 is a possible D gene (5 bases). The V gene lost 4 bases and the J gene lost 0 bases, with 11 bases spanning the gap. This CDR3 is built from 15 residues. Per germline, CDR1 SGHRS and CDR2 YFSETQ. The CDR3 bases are TGCGCCAGCAGCAAGGGGTCGGTCTCTGGAAACACCATATATTTT. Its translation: CASSKGSVSGNTIYF.

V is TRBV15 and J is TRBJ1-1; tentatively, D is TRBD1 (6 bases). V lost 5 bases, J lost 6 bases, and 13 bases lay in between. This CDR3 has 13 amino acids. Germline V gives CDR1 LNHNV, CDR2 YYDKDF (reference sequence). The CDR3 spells CATSLKGGAEAFF. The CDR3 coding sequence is TGTGCCACCAGCTTAAAGGGGGGAGCTGAAGCTTTCTTT.

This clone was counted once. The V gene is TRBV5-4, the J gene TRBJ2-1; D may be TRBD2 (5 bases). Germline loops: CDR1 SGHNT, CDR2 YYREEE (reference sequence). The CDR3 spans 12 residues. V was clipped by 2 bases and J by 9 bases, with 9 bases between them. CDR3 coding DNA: TGTGCCAGCAGCTTACTAGAGGTTGAGCAGTTCTTC. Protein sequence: CASSLLEVEQFF.

CDR3: CASSLGGVSADTQYF. For the CDR3, the DNA is TGTGCCAGCAGCTTGGGGGGGGTTTCTGCAGATACGCAGTATTTT. This chain uses TRBV5-4 with TRBJ2-3; TRBD2 might be the D (6 bases). This CDR3 region has 15 residues. Trimming removed 0 bases from V and 4 bases from J, with 12 bases in between. Germline values: CDR1 SGHNT, CDR2 YYREEE (reference sequence).

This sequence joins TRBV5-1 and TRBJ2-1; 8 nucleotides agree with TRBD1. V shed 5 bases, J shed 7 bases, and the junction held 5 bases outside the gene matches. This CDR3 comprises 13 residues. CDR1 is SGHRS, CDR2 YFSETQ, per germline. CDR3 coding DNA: TGCGCCAGCAGGGCGACAGGGGTTAATGAGCAGTTCTTC. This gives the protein CASRATGVNEQFF.

For the CDR3, the DNA is TGTGCCAGCAGCTCCAGAGCTCTGGGAAATGGGGCCAACGTCCTGACTTTC. It yields the protein CASSSRALGNGANVLTF. V usage is TRBV11-3 and J usage is TRBJ2-6; D remains ambiguous. Between the trimmed V and J ends, which lost 4 bases and 3 bases, there was a span of 16 bases. Germline CDR1 is SGHNT and CDR2 is YENEEA. The CDR3 runs to 17 residues.